Shown below are 30 T cell receptor beta chains from a single sample sequenced in a study of shared clonotypes between healthy human individuals. Clones were sequenced by immunoSEQ multiplex PCR, and TCRdb holds only the in-frame ones, with some missing. The sample lists about 2 million clones, 85% to 95% occurring once. The naive CD8 fraction comprised CD45RO-negative cells positively selected for CCR7 and excluded terminally differentiated effector memory CD45RA+ cells. Material for sequencing was naive CD8+ T cells sorted from blood. The receptors derive from a man younger than 35 in good health.

The chain's CDR3 is CASSSTSGGTDTQYF. CDR3 DNA: TGTGCCAGCAGCTCGACTAGCGGGGGCACAGATACGCAGTATTTT. The chain is built from TRBV7-2 and TRBJ2-3, with 11 bases that match TRBD2. The V gene end was trimmed by 4 bases and the J gene end by 1 base; junction bases not matched to a gene: 1. CDR1 and CDR2 (germline): SGHTA, FQGNSA. The CDR3 totals 15 residues.

This chain links TRBV18 with TRBJ2-5; 10 bases agree with TRBD1. The CDR3 sequence is 16 residues long. V lost 3 bases, J lost 2 bases, and 6 bases stayed unmatched. Germline V lookup: CDR1 KGHSH, CDR2 LQKENI. CDR3 in DNA: TGTGCCAGCTCACCCAGGGACAGGGGTCCTCAAGAGACCCAGTACTTC. It yields the protein CASSPRDRGPQETQYF. Using reference TRBV18 and TRBJ2-5 for the parts outside the CDR3, the full variable domain is NAGVMQNPRHLVRRRGQEARLRCSPMKGHSHVYWYRQLPEEGLKFMVYLQKENIIDESGMPKERFSAEFPKEGPSILRIQQVVRGDSAAYFCASSPRDRGPQETQYFGPGTRLLVL.

This rearrangement joins TRBV21-1 to TRBJ2-7; the tabulated D call, TRBD1, remains unverified against the DNA. TRBV21-1 is reported as a pseudogene. This CDR3 has 15 amino acids. CDR3 sequence reads: CASSKLLTGVYEQYF. The CDR3 DNA is TGTGCCAGCAGCAAACTCCTGACAGGCGTCTACGAGCAGTACTTC.

The chain is built from TRBV27 and TRBJ1-4, with D perhaps TRBD1 (6 bases). The germline CDR1 and CDR2 sequences are MNHEY and SMNVEV (reference sequence). The CDR3 spans 15 residues. V lost 10 bases to trimming and J lost 8 bases, with 23 bases between them. The CDR3 nucleotides are TGTGCCATCAAAGGGTGGGACAAAACCGGGGAAAAACTGTTTTTT. This sequence encodes CAIKGWDKTGEKLFF. Full variable domain (outside the CDR3, taken from reference TRBV27 and TRBJ1-4): EAQVTQNPRYLITVTGKKLTVTCSQNMNHEYMSWYRQDPGLGLRQIYYSMNVEVTDKGDVPEGYKVSRKEKRNFPLILESPSPNQTSLYFCAIKGWDKTGEKLFFGSGTQLSVL.

This sequence joins TRBV2 and TRBJ2-5; perhaps TRBD2 as D (6 bases). CDR1 and CDR2 (germline): SNHLY, FYNNEI. The CDR3 has 16 residues. V lost 2 bases and J 2 bases, leaving 15 bases between the germline ends. CDR3 in DNA: TGTGCCAGCAGTGAAACGGGGGTTGGCCTACAAGAGACCCAGTACTTC. Translated: CASSETGVGLQETQYF.

This clone has only one observation. J is TRBJ2-3 and V is TRBV9, with D tentatively TRBD2 (5 bases). CDR1 and CDR2 (germline): SGDLS, YYNGEE. This CDR3 has 17 residues. The ends were cut back, 3 bases at V and 1 base at J, with 18 bases in the middle. The CDR3: CASSAPRGAARTDTQYF. The CDR3 DNA is TGTGCCAGCAGCGCACCCCGGGGAGCGGCCCGCACAGATACGCAGTATTTT.

The chain recombines TRBV28 with TRBJ2-7, with D possibly matching TRBD1 (5 bases). Trimming removed 0 bases at V and 4 bases at J, with 13 bases between. The CDR3 has 15 amino acids. Germline lookup yields CDR1 MDHEN and CDR2 SYDVKM. CDR3 residues: CASSLWTERNYEQYF. In DNA, the CDR3 is TGTGCCAGCAGTTTATGGACAGAGAGGAATTACGAGCAGTACTTC.

The chain employs TRBV30 and TRBJ2-5; D gene unclear. The CDR3 length is 12 residues. V lost 3 bases to trimming and J lost 5 bases, with 10 bases between them. From germline, CDR1 is GTSNPN and CDR2 SVGIG (reference sequence). Here the CDR3 reads CAWSDHQETQYF. The CDR3 bases are TGTGCCTGGAGCGATCATCAGGAGACCCAGTACTTC.

In this sample, this clone turned up once. The J gene is TRBJ1-1, the V gene TRBV7-6; D is unresolved. This CDR3 spans 14 amino acids. The germline gives CDR1 SGHVS, CDR2 FNYEAQ. The ends were cut back, 5 bases at V and 0 bases at J, with 10 bases in the middle. The CDR3 here is CASSVDGMNTEAFF. The CDR3 DNA follows: TGTGCCAGCAGCGTCGACGGCATGAACACTGAAGCTTTCTTT.

The chain has TRBV9 and TRBJ2-1; 8 nucleotides agree with TRBD2. Germline V lookup: CDR1 SGDLS, CDR2 YYNGEE. V lost 2 bases to trimming and J lost 8 bases; unmatched junction nucleotides: 9. This CDR3 contains 15 residues. The CDR3 spells CASSVGLVSDDEQFF. CDR3 DNA sequence: TGTGCCAGCAGCGTGGGACTAGTCTCCGACGATGAGCAGTTCTTC.

The count of this clone is one. This chain links TRBV25-1 with TRBJ1-1, with a tentative D call TRBD1 (6 bases). Germline CDR1 MGHDK, CDR2 SYGVNS. The CDR3 runs 15 residues. V was cut by 7 bases and J by 2 bases, with 17 bases left in between. The CDR3 DNA is TGTGCCAGCATTCAGCCCCCCGGGGGCAACACTGAAGCTTTCTTT. Protein sequence: CASIQPPGGNTEAFF.

The chain uses TRBV4-3 and TRBJ2-1, with 10 positions matching TRBD2. The CDR3 has 16 amino acids. Trimming at V came to 3 bases and at J to 5 bases, leaving 7 bases not matched to a gene. CDR1 and CDR2 from the germline V gene are LGHNA and YSLEER. CDR3 coding DNA: TGCGCCAGCAGCCAGGGCCCCGGACTAGCGGACAATGAGCAGTTCTTC. Protein: CASSQGPGLADNEQFF.

This clone appeared once. V gene TRBV5-1 combines with J gene TRBJ1-1; D is unclear. In germline, CDR1 is SGHRS, CDR2 YFSETQ. This CDR3 is built from 15 residues. Trimming took off 0 bases at V and 4 bases at J, with 13 bases between the two ends. As DNA, the CDR3 is TGCGCCAGCAGCTTGGGCCCCGGAGGTGGCACTGAAGCTTTCTTT. This sequence encodes CASSLGPGGGTEAFF.

The gene calls are TRBV2 and TRBJ1-4; D perhaps matches TRBD1 (6 bases). The CDR3 totals 16 residues. V was cut by 3 bases and J by 0 bases, with 11 bases left in between. Per the germline V gene, CDR1 is SNHLY and CDR2 is FYNNEI. The CDR3, as DNA: TGTGCCAGCAGTGAGAGGACAGAAGCAACTAATGAAAAACTGTTTTTT. Translated: CASSERTEATNEKLFF.

The chain joins TRBV4-3 to TRBJ1-5; D possibly corresponds to TRBD1 (5 bases). This CDR3 is built from 17 residues. The V and J ends lost 4 bases and 0 bases respectively, with 16 bases between them. Germline loops: CDR1 LGHNA, CDR2 YSLEER. CDR3 loop: CASSPMLGDFSNQPQHF. The CDR3 nucleotides are TGCGCCAGCAGCCCGATGCTCGGGGACTTTAGCAATCAGCCCCAGCATTTT.

The V and J genes are TRBV4-1 and TRBJ2-3; 7 positions agree with TRBD2. The J segment lost 1 base and the V segment lost 1 base, leaving 8 bases of the junction unmatched. Germline CDR1 and CDR2: MGHRA and YSYEKL. CDR3 length equals 17 residues. The CDR3 loop is CASSQVGGTIGTDTQYF. The CDR3 nucleotides are TGCGCCAGCAGCCAAGTGGGCGGGACTATTGGCACAGATACGCAGTATTTT.

The V and J genes are TRBV7-8 and TRBJ2-2; 8 bases are shared with TRBD2. Germline CDR1 and CDR2: SGHVS and FQNEAQ. V was pared by 6 bases and J by 4 bases, with 10 bases of the junction left unmatched. The CDR3 contains 16 residues. The CDR3 nucleotides read TGTGCCAGCAGTCTAGGGGGTAGCGGGGCCACCGGGGAGCTGTTTTTT. It is translated as CASSLGGSGATGELFF. The full variable domain, in which reference TRBV7-8 and TRBJ2-2 provide the parts outside the CDR3, is GAGVSQSPRYKVAKRGQDVALRCDPISGHVSLFWYQQALGQGPEFLTYFQNEAQLDKSGLPSDRFFAERPEGSVSTLKIQRTQQEDSAVYLCASSLGGSGATGELFFGEGSRLTVL.

The rearrangement joins TRBV27 to TRBJ2-7, with TRBD2 identical over 8 bases. The CDR3 consists of 16 residues. Trimming removed 3 bases from V and 0 bases from J; junction bases left unmatched: 7. Germline lookup yields CDR1 MNHEY and CDR2 SMNVEV (reference sequence). CDR3 coding DNA: TGTGCCAGCAGTTTCTTTCCTCTAGCGGGCTCCTACGAGCAGTACTTC. Protein sequence: CASSFFPLAGSYEQYF.

The chain carries TRBV5-8 and TRBJ2-1; 7 positions agree with TRBD2. The CDR3 extends over 16 amino acids. Germline trimming cut 0 bases from V and 4 bases from J; bases unmatched to any gene: 7. CDR1 is SGHTS, CDR2 YDEGEE, per germline. The CDR3 DNA follows: TGTGCCAGCAGCTTGGGCGCGGGGGATATATACAATGAGCAGTTCTTC. It encodes CASSLGAGDIYNEQFF.

This sequence joins TRBV4-1 and TRBJ1-3; D call uncertain. The V end was cut by 0 bases, the J end by 2 bases, with 11 bases between. This CDR3 is 16 amino acids long. The germline CDR1 and CDR2 sequences are MGHRA and YSYEKL. The CDR3 here is CASSQDFPGTGNTIYF. The CDR3 coding sequence is TGCGCCAGCAGCCAAGATTTCCCGGGAACTGGAAACACCATATATTTT.

V usage is TRBV5-5 and J usage is TRBJ2-3; no firm D call. The CDR3 contains 12 residues. Trimming cost V 3 bases and J 2 bases, with 4 bases left between them. CDR1 is SGHKS and CDR2 is YYEKEE in the germline V gene (reference sequence). The CDR3 protein is CASSSFTDTQYF. CDR3 nucleotides: TGTGCCAGCAGCTCCTTCACAGATACGCAGTATTTT.

The chain combines TRBV6-1 with TRBJ2-3, with D possibly TRBD1 on 5 matching bases. V was pared by 10 bases and J by 2 bases, with 10 bases between. This CDR3 has 12 amino acids. Germline V CDR1 and CDR2: MNHNS, SASEGT. The CDR3 bases are TGTGCCATCCGACAGTACACAGATACGCAGTATTTT. It encodes CAIRQYTDTQYF.

This sequence joins TRBV5-1 and TRBJ2-2; the D gene is possibly TRBD1 (6 bases). CDR3 length equals 15 residues. Germline assignment: CDR1 SGHRS and CDR2 YFSETQ. V was pared by 0 bases and J by 2 bases, with 8 bases between. CDR3 in amino acids: CASSLVQGNTGELFF. DNA for the CDR3: TGCGCCAGCAGCTTGGTACAGGGTAACACCGGGGAGCTGTTTTTT.

V is TRBV19 and J is TRBJ1-5; the D gene is possibly TRBD1 (6 bases). V dropped 7 bases and J dropped 7 bases, with 17 bases sitting between them. This CDR3 has 14 residues. Per germline, CDR1 LNHDA and CDR2 SQIVND (reference sequence). Here the CDR3 reads CASTPGGGAQPQHF. For the CDR3, the DNA is TGTGCCAGTACCCCAGGAGGGGGAGCCCAGCCCCAGCATTTT.

This chain links TRBV5-6 with TRBJ2-5, with D uncertain. Germline V lookup: CDR1 SGHDT, CDR2 YYEEEE. Between the trimmed V and J ends, which lost 0 bases and 5 bases, there was a span of 14 bases. The CDR3 extends over 15 amino acids. CDR3 in DNA: TGTGCCAGCAGCTTGGTGGAAATCGGGTCGGAGACCCAGTACTTC. Amino acid sequence: CASSLVEIGSETQYF.

The genes are TRBV5-6 and TRBJ2-3; D could derive from TRBD1 or TRBD2 (5 bases each). Germline V lookup: CDR1 SGHDT, CDR2 YYEEEE. This CDR3 is built from 15 residues. The V end lost 7 bases, the J end lost 2 bases, and 17 bases lay between the germline ends. This CDR3 is CASGLGLDNTDTQYF. In DNA, the CDR3 is TGTGCCAGCGGACTGGGGCTAGACAACACAGATACGCAGTATTTT.

The rearrangement links TRBV7-9 to TRBJ2-5; D is undetermined. CDR1 and CDR2 (germline): SEHNR, FQNEAQ (reference sequence). The CDR3 runs 17 residues. V was clipped by 3 bases and J by 2 bases, with 19 bases between them. This CDR3 reads CASSLAVGNGRQETQYF. As DNA, the CDR3 is TGTGCCAGCAGCTTGGCCGTGGGAAACGGTCGGCAAGAGACCCAGTACTTC.

This sequence joins TRBV14 and TRBJ2-3, with D maybe TRBD1 (5 bases). The ends were cut back, 1 base at V and 3 bases at J, with 11 bases in the middle. The CDR3 is 15 amino acids. Looked up from germline, CDR1 is SGHDN and CDR2 is FVKESK. Here the CDR3 DNA reads TGTGCCAGCAGCCAAGCAAGGGGAAGGACAGATACGCAGTATTTT. This gives the protein CASSQARGRTDTQYF.

This rearrangement joins TRBV7-9 to TRBJ2-5; D is unresolved. V was shortened by 8 bases and J by 1 base, with 11 bases between the two germline ends. This CDR3 comprises 13 residues. Germline V gene data show CDR1 as SEHNR and CDR2 as FQNEAQ (reference sequence). CDR3 region: CASAQEFQETQYF. The CDR3 DNA is TGTGCCAGCGCCCAGGAATTCCAAGAGACCCAGTACTTC.

The V and J genes are TRBV30 and TRBJ1-2, with TRBD1 as a possible D gene (6 bases). The CDR3 length is 17 residues. V gave up 2 bases and J gave up 1 base, with 20 bases separating them. Germline values: CDR1 GTSNPN, CDR2 SVGIG (reference sequence). In nucleotides, the CDR3 is TGTGCCTGGAGTCTCTCCCCGGGGGCGCCCCTTAACTATGGCTACACCTTC. It encodes CAWSLSPGAPLNYGYTF. Together with reference TRBV30 and TRBJ1-2, the CDR3 gives the full variable domain: SQTIHQWPATLVQPVGSPLSLECTVEGTSNPNLYWYRQAAGRGLQLLFYSVGIGQISSEVPQNLSASRPQDRQFILSSKKLLLSDSGFYLCAWSLSPGAPLNYGYTFGSGTRLTVV.